This paragraph reports one T cell receptor (beta chain). This record comes from a study of blood T cell repertoires in COVID-19. Original processing notes: By means of reference gene primer amplification, nucleated cell counts were estimated. Using immunoSEQ multiplex PCR, the repertoire was profiled, and TCRdb retains in-frame clones only, with some absent. For V, J and clone size, that table is used; D and trimming come from the DNA. The sample lists about 160,000 clones; around four fifths were seen once. V lost 4 bases to trimming and J lost 1 base; unmatched junction nucleotides: 15. The CDR3 extends over 19 amino acids. Per germline, CDR1 KGHSH and CDR2 LQKENI.

V and J are TRBV18 and TRBJ2-3; 9 bases map to TRBD2. The receptor was isolated from a human donor in a cohort sampled during active COVID-19. The sequenced sample consisted of peripheral blood. CDR3 DNA: TGTGCCAGCTCACGAGGGCTTAGCGGGGGACGTGAGCGCACAGATACGCAGTATTTT. Translation gives CASSRGLSGGRERTDTQYF.